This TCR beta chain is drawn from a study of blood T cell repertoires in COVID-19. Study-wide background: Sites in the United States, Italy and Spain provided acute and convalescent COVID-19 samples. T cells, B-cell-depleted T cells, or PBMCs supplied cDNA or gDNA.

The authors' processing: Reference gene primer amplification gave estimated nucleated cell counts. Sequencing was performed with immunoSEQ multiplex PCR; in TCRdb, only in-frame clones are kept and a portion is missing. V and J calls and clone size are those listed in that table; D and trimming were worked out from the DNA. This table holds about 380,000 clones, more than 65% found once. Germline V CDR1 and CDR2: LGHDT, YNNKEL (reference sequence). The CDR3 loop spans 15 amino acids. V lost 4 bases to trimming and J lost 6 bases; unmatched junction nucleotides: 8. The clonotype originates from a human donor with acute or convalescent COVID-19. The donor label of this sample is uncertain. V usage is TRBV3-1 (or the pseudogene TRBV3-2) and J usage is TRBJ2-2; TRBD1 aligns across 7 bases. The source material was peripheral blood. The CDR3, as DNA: TGTGCCAGCAGCCGACGGGGACAGAGCCCCGGGGAGCTGTTTTTT. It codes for CASSRRGQSPGELFF.